The 26 T cell receptor beta chains below come from one sample, sequenced in a study of cytomegalovirus exposure and HLA in healthy donors. The study ran its PCR with 60 Vbeta and 13 Jbeta primers. Here immunoSEQ multiplex PCR was the method, and the copy in TCRdb shows in-frame clones only, minus some. The data hold roughly 130,000 clones, with 55% to 80% observed a single time. Sequencing was carried out using PBMCs. All receptors derive from a woman in her thirties or forties in good health and CMV-seronegative.

V is TRBV9 and J is TRBJ2-1; 8 nucleotides line up with TRBD2. With V trimmed by 2 bases and J by 8 bases, 12 bases remained unmatched. CDR1 is SGDLS and CDR2 is YYNGEE in the germline V gene. This CDR3 contains 16 residues. The CDR3 loop reads CASSVLFGGALDEQFF. The CDR3 DNA reads as TGTGCCAGCAGCGTCCTTTTCGGGGGGGCCTTGGATGAGCAGTTCTTC.

The chain carries TRBV6-5 and TRBJ2-5; D is unresolved. Germline values: CDR1 MNHEY, CDR2 SVGAGI. The CDR3 covers 14 residues. V was pared by 0 bases and J by 5 bases, with 10 bases between. Written as DNA, the CDR3 is TGTGCCAGCAGTTACTCGGTGAGGTGGGAGACCCAGTACTTC. Encoded protein: CASSYSVRWETQYF.

This sequence joins TRBV7-6 and TRBJ2-7; no clear D gene. Trimming stripped 5 bases from V and 0 bases from J, with 14 bases between. There are 15 residues in the CDR3. Germline V gene sequence: CDR1 SGHVS, CDR2 FNYEAQ. The CDR3 nucleotides read TGTGCCAGCAGCCCCATGACATTCAGCTCCTACGAGCAGTACTTC. Its translation is CASSPMTFSSYEQYF.

In this sample, this clone turned up a few times. This chain joins TRBV6-1 and TRBJ1-1; 8 bases are a match to TRBD1. The trim removed 5 bases at V and 4 bases at J, leaving 9 bases unmatched. This CDR3 comprises 15 residues. Germline CDR1 MNHNS, CDR2 SASEGT. Written as DNA, the CDR3 is TGTGCCAGCAGTCAGACAGGGGCGCAGCCCACTGAAGCTTTCTTT. Protein product: CASSQTGAQPTEAFF.

This chain connects TRBV18 to TRBJ1-1; D remains ambiguous. This CDR3 has 14 residues. Germline assignment: CDR1 KGHSH and CDR2 LQKENI. V was shortened by 3 bases and J by 5 bases, with 13 bases between the two germline ends. DNA for the CDR3: TGTGCCAGCTCACCGGCCCCAAAGCGGACTGAAGCTTTCTTT. Amino acids: CASSPAPKRTEAFF. Full variable domain (rest looked up from reference TRBV18 and TRBJ1-1): NAGVMQNPRHLVRRRGQEARLRCSPMKGHSHVYWYRQLPEEGLKFMVYLQKENIIDESGMPKERFSAEFPKEGPSILRIQQVVRGDSAAYFCASSPAPKRTEAFFGQGTRLTVV.

Written as DNA, the CDR3 is TGCAGTGCTAGAGGAGGGTATGGCTACACCTTC. Translated, it gives CSARGGYGYTF. The J gene is TRBJ1-2, the V gene TRBV20-1; D gene ambiguous. Germline V gene lookup returns CDR1 DFQATT and CDR2 SNEGSKA (reference sequence). This CDR3 comprises 11 residues. The V and J ends lost 1 base and 5 bases respectively, with 5 bases between them.

The gene calls are TRBV29-1 and TRBJ2-6; D is unresolved. Between the trimmed V and J ends, which lost 5 bases and 4 bases, there was a span of 9 bases. The CDR3 sequence is 13 residues long. Looked up from germline, CDR1 is SQVTM and CDR2 is ANQGSEA. In DNA form, the CDR3 reads TGCAGCGTTACGGGTACCGGGGCCAACGTCCTGACTTTC. It is translated as CSVTGTGANVLTF. The variable domain in full, completed from reference TRBV29-1 and TRBJ2-6, reads SAVISQKPSRDICQRGTSLTIQCQVDSQVTMMFWYRQQPGQSLTLIATANQGSEATYESGFVIDKFPISRPNLTFSTLTVSNMSPEDSSIYLCSVTGTGANVLTFGAGSRLTVL.

The rearrangement uses TRBV27 and TRBJ2-1; D remains ambiguous. Trimming removed 7 bases at V and 7 bases at J, with 17 bases between. Germline loops: CDR1 MNHEY, CDR2 SMNVEV (reference sequence). This CDR3 contains 14 residues. CDR3 coding DNA: TGTGCCAGCACCGGGTCATCGATCGCAAATGAGCAGTTCTTC. Its protein product is CASTGSSIANEQFF.

This clone was seen a single time. This chain connects TRBV28 to TRBJ1-5, with TRBD1 identical over 7 bases. CDR3 size: 16 residues. In germline, CDR1 is MDHEN, CDR2 SYDVKM. Trimming took 6 bases from V and 7 from J; bases not matched to a gene: 15. CDR3 sequence reads: CASSLYSQGWMQPQHF. DNA of the CDR3: TGTGCCAGCAGCCTATACTCACAGGGGTGGATGCAGCCCCAGCATTTT.

This clone appeared a single time. The J gene is TRBJ1-5, the V gene TRBV28, with D unresolved. V was clipped by 3 bases and J by 6 bases, with 9 bases between them. Germline V CDR1 and CDR2: MDHEN, SYDVKM. The CDR3 is made up of 13 amino acids. The CDR3 here is CASSFRESQPQHF. The CDR3 region has the DNA TGTGCCAGCAGTTTTAGGGAGAGTCAGCCCCAGCATTTT.

This rearrangement joins TRBV7-2 to TRBJ2-1, with 9 nucleotides matching TRBD2. The J segment lost 5 bases and the V segment lost 1 base, leaving 6 bases of the junction unmatched. CDR1 SGHTA and CDR2 FQGNSA come from the germline V gene. This CDR3 is 16 amino acids long. In nucleotides, the CDR3 is TGTGCCAGCAGCTTAGGTGGTAGCGGGGGTCACAATGAGCAGTTCTTC. Encoded protein: CASSLGGSGGHNEQFF.

V and J are TRBV6-1 and TRBJ1-1; tentative D call: TRBD1 (5 bases). With 8 bases removed from V and 2 bases from J, the gap between germline ends came to 18 bases. Germline CDR1 and CDR2: MNHNS and SASEGT. This CDR3 has 15 amino acids. The CDR3 region has the DNA TGTGCCAGCCTCCGGGGGGTCGGCAAAAACACTGAAGCTTTCTTT. Translation gives CASLRGVGKNTEAFF.

V and J are TRBV5-6 and TRBJ2-1; unclear D gene. V lost 0 bases, J lost 2 bases, and 12 bases lay in between. The CDR3 covers 16 residues. The germline V gene has CDR1 SGHDT and CDR2 YYEEEE. CDR3 protein: CASSLGPPKTYNEQFF. Written as DNA, the CDR3 is TGTGCCAGCAGCTTGGGGCCTCCCAAGACCTACAATGAGCAGTTCTTC.

The V gene is TRBV2, the J gene TRBJ1-5; D might be TRBD1 (6 bases). V shed 6 bases and J shed 9 bases, with 12 bases lying between them. The CDR3 totals 12 residues. Germline V gene data show CDR1 as SNHLY and CDR2 as FYNNEI. CDR3 sequence (DNA): TGTGCCAGCAGCCTACAGGGAGCGCCCCAGCATTTT. Translation gives CASSLQGAPQHF.

This chain connects TRBV5-4 to TRBJ2-5, with D maybe TRBD1 (5 bases). Germline V gives CDR1 SGHNT, CDR2 YYREEE (reference sequence). Trimming stripped 0 bases from V and 2 bases from J, with 8 bases between. There are 14 residues in the CDR3. The CDR3 here is CASSLARQQETQYF. The CDR3 bases are TGTGCCAGCAGCTTGGCCAGACAGCAAGAGACCCAGTACTTC.

The chain couples TRBV2 to TRBJ1-2; 10 bases fit TRBD1. The J segment lost 5 bases and the V segment lost 7 bases, leaving 7 bases of the junction unmatched. Germline lookup yields CDR1 SNHLY and CDR2 FYNNEI. The CDR3 consists of 14 residues. The CDR3 is CASTWDRGEYGYTF. The CDR3 coding sequence is TGTGCCAGCACCTGGGACAGGGGAGAGTATGGCTACACCTTC.

CDR3 DNA: TGTGCCAGCAGCGAGGGACAGGGGGGCTATGAAGCTTTCTTT. Translation: CASSEGQGGYEAFF. The rearrangement links TRBV6-5 to TRBJ1-1, with TRBD1 identical over 11 bases. This CDR3 contains 14 residues. After removal of 6 bases from V and 7 bases from J, the junction contained 7 bases not matched to a gene. The V gene's germline CDR1 is MNHEY and CDR2 SVGAGI.

The J gene is TRBJ1-2, the V gene TRBV2; 8 bases agree with TRBD1. This CDR3 region has 14 residues. V was pared by 4 bases and J by 4 bases, with 5 bases of the junction left unmatched. Germline V gene sequence: CDR1 SNHLY, CDR2 FYNNEI. The CDR3 DNA sequence: TGTGCCAGCAGTGTTCCGCAGGGGGCCTATGGCTACACCTTC. Residues: CASSVPQGAYGYTF. Using reference TRBV2 and TRBJ1-2 for the parts outside the CDR3, the full variable domain is EPEVTQTPSHQVTQMGQEVILRCVPISNHLYFYWYRQILGQKVEFLVSFYNNEISEKSEIFDDQFSVERPDGSNFTLKIRSTKLEDSAMYFCASSVPQGAYGYTFGSGTRLTVV.

The V and J genes are TRBV28 and TRBJ2-1; TRBD2 might be the D (7 bases). V lost 6 bases, J lost 12 bases, and 21 bases lay in between. The CDR3 covers 14 residues. Per germline, CDR1 MDHEN and CDR2 SYDVKM. In DNA form, the CDR3 reads TGTGCCAGCAGACCTAGGGGGGGTACTTTGGGGCAGTTCTTC. It yields the protein CASRPRGGTLGQFF.

This clone was seen a single time. This chain connects TRBV5-4 to TRBJ2-1; 9 nucleotides line up with TRBD2. The V and J ends lost 4 bases and 9 bases, in that order; junction bases with no gene match: 17. The CDR3 extends over 17 amino acids. Germline CDR1 is SGHNT and CDR2 is YYREEE (reference sequence). The CDR3 loop is CASSVQLAGPVEGEQFF. The CDR3 DNA follows: TGTGCCAGCAGCGTCCAGCTAGCGGGGCCGGTAGAGGGTGAGCAGTTCTTC.

J is TRBJ1-2 and V is TRBV2, with D possibly matching TRBD1 (5 bases). Per the germline V gene, CDR1 is SNHLY and CDR2 is FYNNEI. The CDR3 has 15 amino acids. V lost 3 bases to trimming and J lost 0 bases, with 11 bases between them. Here the CDR3 reads CASSDETVTNYGYTF. In DNA form, the CDR3 reads TGTGCCAGCAGTGATGAGACAGTTACTAACTATGGCTACACCTTC.

The chain carries TRBV7-2 and TRBJ2-7; no clear D gene. Germline CDR1 is SGHTA and CDR2 is FQGNSA. The CDR3 covers 17 residues. V lost 1 base and J lost 2, with 18 bases in between. CDR3 region: CASSLVPLQISTYEQYF. The CDR3 nucleotides read TGTGCCAGCAGCTTAGTTCCCTTACAGATCTCTACCTACGAGCAGTACTTC.

This chain uses TRBV5-5 with TRBJ2-1; 10 bases line up with TRBD2. V lost 4 bases to trimming and J lost 5 bases; unmatched junction nucleotides: 6. Germline V gene lookup returns CDR1 SGHKS and CDR2 YYEKEE (reference sequence). This CDR3 is built from 15 residues. The CDR3 reads CASSRTSGADNEQFF. The CDR3 DNA sequence: TGTGCCAGCAGCCGTACTAGCGGGGCAGACAATGAGCAGTTCTTC.

The chain employs TRBV19 and TRBJ2-5; 7 bases are shared with TRBD1. Germline values: CDR1 LNHDA, CDR2 SQIVND (reference sequence). V lost 5 bases and J lost 2; bases outside the gene matches: 11. This CDR3 comprises 16 residues. CDR3 DNA: TGTGCCAGTAGTGGTAAAGGAAGGGGACAGCAAGAGACCCAGTACTTC. Its translation: CASSGKGRGQQETQYF.

This clone was recorded a few times. This chain uses TRBV4-1 with TRBJ1-2; the match to TRBD1 covers 7 bases. Germline CDR1 MGHRA, CDR2 YSYEKL. The CDR3 length is 12 residues. The CDR3 region has the DNA TGCGCTTCGGGACAGATTAACTATGGCTACACCTTC. This sequence encodes CASGQINYGYTF.

The CDR3 reads CASSTIETSRDGYTF. The CDR3 DNA is TGTGCCAGCAGTACAATCGAGACAAGCAGGGATGGCTACACCTTC. This sequence joins TRBV27 and TRBJ1-2, with D maybe TRBD1 (5 bases). The CDR3 has 15 amino acids. Germline V gene data show CDR1 as MNHEY and CDR2 as SMNVEV (reference sequence). V was trimmed by 5 bases and J by 6 bases, leaving 19 bases between them.